This T cell receptor beta chain was documented in a study of T-cell memory formation after mild COVID-19. At the level of the study: The two donors had largely donor-specific TCR clusters.

This clonotype came up many times. Its antigen is unknown. CDR3 length: 16 residues. Germline V CDR1 and CDR2: LGHNA, YNFKEQ. The V end was cut by 0 bases, the J end by 4 bases, with 13 bases between. Study-wide results and caveats: Clones shrinking between day 15 and 85 showed a balanced CD4/CD8 split, and those that grew later tilted toward CD4+.

Constant-segment-primed 5'RACE gave TCR alpha and TCR beta cDNA libraries with sample barcodes and UMIs. TCRdb itself ran the 5' RACE reads through MiXCR, one entry per CDR3 protein. The data hold about 210,000 distinct CDR3 sequences, with around 30% observed a single time. What was sequenced was PBMCs or a T cell subset sorted from them (not recorded which). The genes are TRBV4-2 and TRBJ2-1; maybe TRBD2 (6 bases). This TCR was sampled from an adult woman who had mild COVID-19 (a few samples of this study predate the infection). Cell type and time point are not known. CDR3 nucleotide sequence: TGTGCCAGCAGCCAAGATACCGGGACTTTATACAATGAGCAGTTCTTC. This sequence encodes CASSQDTGTLYNEQFF.